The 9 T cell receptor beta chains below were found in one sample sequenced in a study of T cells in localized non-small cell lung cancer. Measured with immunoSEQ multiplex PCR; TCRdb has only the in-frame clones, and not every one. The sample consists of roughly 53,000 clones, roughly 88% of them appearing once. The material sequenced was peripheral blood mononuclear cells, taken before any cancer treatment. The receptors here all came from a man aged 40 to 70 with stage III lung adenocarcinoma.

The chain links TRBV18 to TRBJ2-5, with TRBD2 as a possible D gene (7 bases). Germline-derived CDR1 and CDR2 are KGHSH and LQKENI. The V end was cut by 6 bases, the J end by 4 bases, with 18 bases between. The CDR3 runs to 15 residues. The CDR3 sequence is CASSPEGGAGETQYF. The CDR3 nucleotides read TGTGCCAGCTCGCCCGAAGGGGGGGCCGGAGAGACCCAGTACTTC.

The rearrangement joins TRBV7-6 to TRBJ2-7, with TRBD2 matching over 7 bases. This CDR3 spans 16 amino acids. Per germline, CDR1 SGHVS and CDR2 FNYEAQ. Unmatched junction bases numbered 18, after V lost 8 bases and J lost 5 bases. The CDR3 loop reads CASQAWEAAGDDEQYF. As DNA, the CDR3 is TGTGCCAGCCAAGCTTGGGAGGCGGCGGGAGATGACGAGCAGTACTTC.

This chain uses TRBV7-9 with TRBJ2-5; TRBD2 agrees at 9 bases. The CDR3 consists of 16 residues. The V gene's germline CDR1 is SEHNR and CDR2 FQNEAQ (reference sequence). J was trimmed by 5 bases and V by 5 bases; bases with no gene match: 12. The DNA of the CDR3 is TGTGCCAGCAGCCGGAGCGGCGGGGGGGAAGGGGAGACCCAGTACTTC. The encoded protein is CASSRSGGGEGETQYF. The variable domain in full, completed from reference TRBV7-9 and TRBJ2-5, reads DTGVSQNPRHKITKRGQNVTFRCDPISEHNRLYWYRQTLGQGPEFLTYFQNEAQLEKSRLLSDRFSAERPKGSFSTLEIQRTEQGDSAMYLCASSRSGGGEGETQYFGPGTRLLVL.

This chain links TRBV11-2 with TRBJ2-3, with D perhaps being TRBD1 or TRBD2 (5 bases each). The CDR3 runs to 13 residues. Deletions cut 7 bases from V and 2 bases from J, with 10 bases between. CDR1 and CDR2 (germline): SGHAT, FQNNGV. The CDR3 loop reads CASTGLLTDTQYF. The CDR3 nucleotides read TGTGCCAGCACGGGGCTACTCACAGATACGCAGTATTTT. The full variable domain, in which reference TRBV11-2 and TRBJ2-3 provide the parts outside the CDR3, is EAGVAQSPRYKIIEKRQSVAFWCNPISGHATLYWYQQILGQGPKLLIQFQNNGVVDDSQLPKDRFSAERLKGVDSTLKIQPAKLEDSAVYLCASTGLLTDTQYFGPGTRLTVL.

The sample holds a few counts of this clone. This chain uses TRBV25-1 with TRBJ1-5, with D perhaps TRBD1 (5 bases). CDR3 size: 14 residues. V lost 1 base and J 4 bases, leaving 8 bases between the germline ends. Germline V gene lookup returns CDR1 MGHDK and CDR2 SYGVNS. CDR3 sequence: CASSEWSGNQPQHF. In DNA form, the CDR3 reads TGTGCCAGCAGTGAATGGTCAGGGAATCAGCCCCAGCATTTT.

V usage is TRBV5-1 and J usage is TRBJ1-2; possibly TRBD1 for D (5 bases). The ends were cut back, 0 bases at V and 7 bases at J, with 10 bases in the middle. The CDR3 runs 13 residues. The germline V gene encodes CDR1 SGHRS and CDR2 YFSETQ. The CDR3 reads CASSLEQAAGYTF. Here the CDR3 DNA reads TGCGCCAGCAGCTTGGAACAGGCGGCTGGCTACACCTTC. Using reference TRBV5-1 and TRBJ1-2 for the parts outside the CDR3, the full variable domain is KAGVTQTPRYLIKTRGQQVTLSCSPISGHRSVSWYQQTPGQGLQFLFEYFSETQRNKGNFPGRFSGRQFSNSRSEMNVSTLELGDSALYLCASSLEQAAGYTFGSGTRLTVV.

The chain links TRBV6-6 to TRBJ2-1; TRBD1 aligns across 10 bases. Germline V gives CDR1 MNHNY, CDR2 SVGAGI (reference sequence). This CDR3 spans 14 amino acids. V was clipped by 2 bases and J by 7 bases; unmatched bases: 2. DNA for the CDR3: TGTGCCAGCAGTTACAGGGACAGGGGTAATGAGCAGTTCTTC. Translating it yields CASSYRDRGNEQFF.

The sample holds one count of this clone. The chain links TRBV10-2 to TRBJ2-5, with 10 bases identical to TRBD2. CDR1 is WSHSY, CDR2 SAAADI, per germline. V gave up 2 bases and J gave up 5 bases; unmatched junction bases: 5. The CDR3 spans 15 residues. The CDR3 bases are TGCGCCAGCAGTGAGGCGGGACTAGCGATGGAGACCCAGTACTTC. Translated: CASSEAGLAMETQYF.

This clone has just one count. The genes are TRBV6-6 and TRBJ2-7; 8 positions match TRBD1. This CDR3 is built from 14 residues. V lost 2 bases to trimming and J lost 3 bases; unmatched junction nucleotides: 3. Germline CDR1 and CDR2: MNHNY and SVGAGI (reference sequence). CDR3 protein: CASSYADRGYEQYF. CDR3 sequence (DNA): TGTGCCAGCAGTTACGCTGACAGGGGCTACGAGCAGTACTTC.